These T cell receptor beta chains were read from a single sample in a study of T cell repertoires in cytomegalovirus infection. TCRdb re-analysed the reads in MiXCR, keeping a single row per CDR3 protein. The table shows 120,000 to 150,000 distinct CDR3 sequences, with about 6.5% occurring only once. Specimen: PBMCs. Source of these receptors: a human donor in good health (CMV status not recorded). Some clones in this sample may be carry-over from other donors' samples. The CDR3 runs from the conserved cysteine through the conserved F or W. A D gene is named only where the DNA matches it firmly. Expanded clones are given a class, and other clones once, few, many or no size at all.

>TRBV5-1|.|many|TRBJ2-1
CASSLALLKNNEQFF
TGCGCCAGCAGCTTGGCCCTTCTCAAGAACAATGAGCAGTTCTTC
>TRBV3-1|.|.|TRBJ2-1
CASQLGGYNEQFF
TGTGCCAGCCAACTAGGAGGCTACAATGAGCAGTTCTTC
>TRBV7-2|.|many|TRBJ2-7
CASSFSAYEQYF
TGTGCCAGCAGCTTTTCAGCCTACGAGCAGTACTTC
>TRBV7-2|.|.|TRBJ2-6
CASSLGDGTGANVLTF
TGTGCCAGCAGCTTAGGGGACGGGACCGGGGCCAACGTCCTGACTTTC
>TRBV7-2|TRBD2|many|TRBJ2-5
CASSLDVSGGGETQYF
TGTGCCAGCAGCTTAGATGTTAGCGGGGGTGGAGAGACCCAGTACTTC
>TRBV12-3/TRBV12-4|.|many|TRBJ1-1
CASSLMQGFDTEAFF
TGTGCCAGCAGTTTAATGCAGGGGTTCGATACTGAAGCTTTCTTT
>TRBV7-8|.|many|TRBJ1-6
CASSPLTGITRSSYNSPLHF
TGTGCCAGCAGCCCGTTGACAGGCATAACGCGGAGCTCCTATAATTCACCCCTCCACTTT
>TRBV28|TRBD1|many|TRBJ1-6
CASRHGGGWNSPLHF
TGTGCCAGCAGACATGGAGGGGGCTGGAACTCACCCCTCCACTTT
>TRBV12-3/TRBV12-4|.|few|TRBJ1-5
CASSLLGGINQPQHF
TGTGCCAGCAGTCTACTTGGGGGCATCAATCAGCCCCAGCATTTT
>TRBV7-2|.|many|TRBJ1-5
CASSLEDGVHQPQHF
TGTGCCAGCAGCTTAGAGGACGGGGTCCATCAGCCCCAGCATTTT
>TRBV5-4|.|.|TRBJ1-6
CASSLTIAGSPLHF
TGTGCCAGCAGCCTTACTATAGCGGGATCACCCCTCCACTTT
>TRBV14|.|few|TRBJ1-2
CASRRQHRGDTPADLVNYGYTF
TGTGCCAGCAGACGACAACACCGCGGCGACACCCCAGCCGATTTGGTCAACTATGGCTACACCTTC
>TRBV20-1|TRBD1|many|TRBJ1-6
CSASYAGQGGWNSPLHF
TGCAGTGCTAGTTATGCGGGACAGGGTGGCTGGAATTCACCCCTCCACTTT
>TRBV4-1|.|many|TRBJ1-1
CASSPPTRGYTEAFF
TGCGCCAGCAGCCCTCCCACCAGAGGGTACACTGAAGCTTTCTTT
>TRBV2|.|many|TRBJ2-5
CASSWTGPQETQYF
TGTGCCAGCAGCTGGACGGGTCCCCAGGAGACCCAGTACTTC
>TRBV5-6|.|few|TRBJ1-6
CASSPPGGNSPLHF
TGTGCCAGCAGCCCGCCGGGGGGAAATTCACCCCTCCACTTT
>TRBV6-1|TRBD1|many|TRBJ1-5
CASSWQGADQPQHF
TGTGCCAGCAGCTGGCAGGGGGCAGATCAGCCCCAGCATTTT
>TRBV7-2|.|many|TRBJ2-3
CASSLGHFTDTQYF
TGTGCCAGCAGCTTAGGGCACTTCACAGATACGCAGTATTTT
>TRBV20-1|.|many|TRBJ2-4
CSAWQDLKNIQYF
TGCAGTGCCTGGCAAGACCTCAAAAACATTCAGTACTTC
>TRBV12-3/TRBV12-4|.|few|TRBJ1-4
CASSSGQNNEKLFF
TGTGCCAGCAGTTCGGGTCAAAATAATGAAAAACTGTTTTTT
>TRBV6-2/TRBV6-3|.|many|TRBJ1-2
CASGAGVGYTF
TGTGCCAGCGGGGCGGGAGTCGGCTACACCTTC
>TRBV4-1|TRBD1|.|TRBJ1-4
CASSRDRVTNEKLFF
TGTGCAAGCAGCCGGGACAGGGTAACTAATGAAAAACTGTTTTTT
>TRBV9|TRBD2|many|TRBJ2-3
CASSVGTSGSTDTQYF
TGTGCCAGCAGCGTAGGGACTAGCGGGAGCACAGATACGCAGTATTTT
>TRBV7-9|TRBD2|many|TRBJ2-7
CASTPAKSGRYEQYF
TGTGCCAGCACCCCCGCTAAAAGCGGGAGATACGAGCAGTACTTC
>TRBV5-1|.|.|TRBJ1-2
CASSLQRGAGGYTF
TGCGCCAGCAGCTTACAACGGGGCGCCGGGGGCTACACCTTC
>TRBV7-2|.|many|TRBJ2-3
CDSSVQQGLTDTQYF
TGTGACAGCAGCGTACAACAGGGTCTGACAGATACGCAGTATTTT
>TRBV7-3|TRBD1|many|TRBJ2-3
CASSLPEHRGFTDTQYF
TGTGCCAGCAGCTTACCTGAACACAGGGGATTCACAGATACGCAGTATTTT
>TRBV20-1|TRBD1|.|TRBJ1-6
CSARSGGERYNSHLHF
TGCAGTGCTAGGTCAGGGGGCGAGAGATATAATTCACACCTCCACTTT
>TRBV7-6|TRBD1|many|TRBJ2-3
CASSSGGQGTGDTQYF
TGTGCCAGCAGCTCCGGCGGACAGGGGACAGGGGATACGCAGTATTTT
>TRBV11-3|TRBD2|.|TRBJ2-3
CASSPGDSGGASPQYF
TGTGCCAGCAGCCCAGGGGATAGCGGGGGGGCCTCGCCGCAGTATTTT
>TRBV6-5|.|.|TRBJ1-1
CASSFRRDSEAFF
TGTGCCAGCAGTTTCCGACGGGACTCTGAAGCTTTCTTT
>TRBV5-5|TRBD2|many|TRBJ2-7
CASSLVGGGREQYF
TGTGCCAGCAGCTTGGTGGGGGGGGGAAGAGAGCAGTACTTC
>TRBV29-1|TRBD2|many|TRBJ2-3
CSVESGGAFGTDTQYF
TGCAGCGTTGAGAGCGGGGGGGCGTTTGGCACAGATACGCAGTATTTT
>TRBV7-9|.|many|TRBJ2-1
CASSLVSGVQRDEQFF
TGTGCCAGCAGCTTAGTTAGTGGTGTACAACGGGATGAGCAGTTCTTC
>TRBV19|.|.|TRBJ2-7
CASSHGYTSYEQYF
TGTGCCAGTAGTCATGGGTATACCTCCTACGAGCAGTACTTC
>TRBV7-8|.|many|TRBJ2-5
CASSRIETQYF
TGTGCCAGCAGCCGCATAGAGACCCAGTACTTC
>TRBV6-4|.|many|TRBJ2-3
CASSERGLDTQYF
TGTGCCAGCAGTGAAAGGGGCCTGGATACGCAGTATTTT
>TRBV7-2|.|many|TRBJ1-3
CASSLSPNSGNTIYF
TGTGCCAGCAGCTTATCACCTAACTCTGGAAACACCATATATTTT
>TRBV19|TRBD1|many|TRBJ1-5
CASSIQGGGQPQHF
TGTGCCAGTAGTATCCAGGGGGGAGGTCAGCCCCAGCATTTT
>TRBV28|.|.|TRBJ2-5
CASSFGGPQLKTQYF
TGTGCCAGCAGTTTCGGGGGCCCTCAATTAAAGACCCAGTACTTC
>TRBV7-2|.|many|TRBJ2-7
CASSPRPGLAYEQYF
TGTGCCAGCAGCCCCCGCCCGGGTTTAGCCTACGAGCAGTACTTC
>TRBV7-8|.|.|TRBJ1-5
CASSLAAAQVGQPQHF
TGTGCCAGCAGCTTAGCAGCGGCACAGGTCGGTCAGCCCCAGCATTTT
>TRBV7-2|.|medium-sized|TRBJ1-2
CASSLSGRTANYGYTF
TGTGCCAGCAGCTTATCGGGAAGAACGGCTAACTATGGCTACACCTTC
>TRBV25-1|.|many|TRBJ2-3
CASGAEAFTTQYF
TGTGCCAGCGGGGCAGAGGCGTTTACAACGCAGTATTTT
>TRBV19|TRBD1|many|TRBJ1-2
CASSLDRSEGYTF
TGTGCCAGTAGCCTGGACAGGTCTGAGGGCTACACCTTC
>TRBV20-1|.|many|TRBJ2-7
CSARLGGIEQYF
TGCAGTGCTAGATTAGGGGGGATCGAGCAGTACTTC
>TRBV7-2|.|many|TRBJ2-2
CASSYNFLSGELFF
TGTGCCAGCAGCTACAACTTCTTGTCCGGGGAGCTGTTTTTT
>TRBV11-2|.|many|TRBJ1-1
CASSLEVEAFF
TGTGCCAGCAGCTTAGAGGTGGAAGCTTTCTTT
>TRBV29-1|.|many|TRBJ1-2
CSVDGGIGGYTF
TGCAGCGTTGACGGTGGAATTGGTGGCTACACCTTC
>TRBV4-2|.|many|TRBJ1-2
CASSQDTQGTYGYTF
TGTGCCAGCAGCCAAGATACCCAGGGGACCTATGGCTACACCTTC
>TRBV7-3|.|many|TRBJ2-1
CASSLQGLSYNEQFF
TGTGCCAGCAGCTTACAGGGTCTCTCCTACAATGAGCAGTTCTTC
>TRBV7-9|.|many|TRBJ2-7
CASSFRGNEQYF
TGTGCCAGCAGCTTCAGGGGTAACGAGCAGTACTTC
>TRBV18|.|.|TRBJ1-2
CASSPLDNGGYTF
TGTGCCAGCTCACCCCTCGACAATGGTGGCTACACCTTC
>TRBV7-2|TRBD1|many|TRBJ1-1
CASSREGQGDTEAFF
TGTGCCAGCAGCCGAGAAGGACAGGGGGACACTGAAGCTTTCTTT
>TRBV12-3/TRBV12-4|.|many|TRBJ1-5
CASSFTYTGSDQPQHF
TGTGCCAGCAGTTTTACGTACACAGGGTCAGATCAGCCCCAGCATTTT
>TRBV6-7|.|.|TRBJ1-2
CASSYCRWNYGYTF
TGTGCCAGCAGTTACTGCAGATGGAACTATGGCTACACCTTC